This T cell receptor (beta chain) was recorded in a study of blood T cells in healthy people across ages. This CDR3 is built from 14 residues. Germline V gene sequence: CDR1 MGHDK, CDR2 SYGVNS. The V end was cut by 6 bases, the J end by 8 bases, with 19 bases between. A second PCR, run for roughly 7 to 12 cycles, used a sample-barcoded 5' primer plus a J-beta primer mix. A template-switch adaptor that had 12 random nucleotides put a tag on each cDNA molecule. Every sample gave at least 2.5 million paired-end reads containing CDR3. Via MiXCR, TCRdb re-called the 5' RACE reads, giving one row per CDR3 protein. Among more than 650,000 distinct CDR3 sequences listed, 40% to 65% were seen once. Healthy Caucasian individuals from Russia aged about 6 to 95 served as donors.

The receptor was derived from a man older than 75 in good health. This sequence joins TRBV25-1 and TRBJ1-1; maybe TRBD1 (6 bases). The material sequenced was blood. Here the CDR3 DNA reads TGTGCCAGCAGGGAAGGGGGTGGGCTAGGGGAAGCTTTCTTT. Translated: CASREGGGLGEAFF.